What follows describes a single T cell receptor beta chain. It has no known antigen specificity. Base qualities are missing; no much larger clone stands one base away. Each collaborating institution followed its own protocols to collect whole blood in K2EDTA tubes. For TCRbeta analysis, collaborators shipped samples as frozen whole blood, isolated PBMCs, or DNA extracted from either of those sample types. This specimen belongs to a study of blood T cell repertoires in COVID-19 (dated by TCRdb to 2020 to 2022). For context, the study as a whole: Samples from collaborators originated in the United States, Italy and Spain and spanned both the acute and convalescent phases of COVID-19. Nearly every sample came with metadata listing a de-identified subject ID, COVID-19 status, age in years and sex. Samples were obtained from the ongoing ImmuneRACE study (first 160 participants) and from approximately 1,200 subjects provided by 6 global collaborators. A freely available public database, intended as a resource for researchers studying the immune response to SARS-CoV-2, is where the repertoires were released. HLA class I and class II types, where available, came from metadata supplied by the sample provider rather than from assay-based typing. The material from the prospective study consisted of cDNA or gDNA derived from T cells, B-cell-depleted T cells, or PBMCs. Deeply sampled blood TCRbeta repertoires from subjects exposed to, actively infected with, or recovered from COVID-19 were included in the dataset. Summary of the overall study and its limitations: The quantity of clinical and demographic metadata differed by source and by participant and was supplied without curation.

TCRbeta CDR3 regions were amplified from genomic DNA by means of the immunoSEQ Assay, a bias-controlled multiplex PCR. Concerning the study's data processing: Nucleated cell counts per sample were estimated from amplification of reference gene primers within the assay. Sequence reads were collapsed and filtered to measure the absolute abundance of every unique TCRbeta CDR3 rearrangement. Productive Simpson clonality was computed per sample as the square root of Simpson's diversity index over productive rearrangements. TCRdb holds this immuneACCESS table with in-frame rearrangements only. Some clones are missing; in checked studies, unresolved V genes explain under half, and the rest has no known cause. D and trimming come from the DNA, and the V and J calls and clone size come from that table. Counted in this sample were approximately 230,000 clones; 70% to 90% of them appeared once. The ten largest account for under 4% of the sample.

Sequenced material: peripheral blood. The clonotype originates from a man between 18 and 35 years old with active or convalescent COVID-19.

The CDR3 protein sequence reads: CASSYLEGALGEQFF. The sequence in DNA is TGTGCCAGCAGTTACCTGGAGGGGGCCCTCGGTGAGCAGTTCTTC. Recombination joined TRBV6-2 or TRBV6-3 with TRBJ2-1; tentative D gene TRBD1, with 7 bases matching. Per the germline V gene, MNHEY is the CDR1 and SVGEGT is the CDR2. V is pared back by 2 bases and J by 9 bases, with 17 bases lying between the germline termini. Inclusive of the bounding cysteine and phenylalanine, the CDR3 is 15 residues long. Here the CDR3 DNA is all that survives: 45 bases in frame from base 1.